This T cell receptor beta chain was documented in a study of blood T cell repertoires in COVID-19. Turning to the study itself: Sites in the United States, Italy and Spain provided acute and convalescent COVID-19 samples. The cDNA or gDNA used as material had been derived from T cells, B-cell-depleted T cells, or PBMCs.

Enrolment of Seattle patients took place during active infection, and they were followed longitudinally. Authors' processing steps: Amplification of reference gene primers was used by the study to estimate nucleated cell counts. Repertoires were generated with immunoSEQ multiplex PCR, while TCRdb's copy carries only in-frame clones and drops some. For V, J and clone size, that table is used; D and trimming come from the DNA. The sample lists roughly 170,000 clones; 70% to 80% were seen once. Germline V gene sequence: CDR1 SGHTA, CDR2 FQGTGA. The CDR3 consists of 14 residues. Germline trimming cut 6 bases from V and 3 bases from J; bases unmatched to any gene: 6.

The sequencing input was peripheral blood. The chain combines TRBV7-3 with TRBJ2-3; TRBD1 matches 7 bases. The sequence came from a woman in her sixties with COVID-19, enrolled during active disease. This CDR3 is CASSSGTVTDTQYF. DNA for the CDR3: TGTGCCAGCAGTTCTGGGACAGTAACAGATACGCAGTATTTT.